This is a list of T cell receptor beta chains from one sample in a study of blood T cells in healthy people across ages. TCRdb re-called the 5' RACE reads with MiXCR, one entry per CDR3 protein. The repertoire holds about 2 million distinct CDR3 sequences, with around 50% as singletons. Sequenced sample: blood. The receptors come from a woman aged 35 to 49 in good health. Each CDR3 is given with its conserved first and last residue. Fields, in order: V gene, J gene, D gene, clone size, CDR3 DNA, CDR3 protein. D genes are given only for firm matches. Some rows mark clone size as missing; the rest say once, few, many or name a class of expanded clone.

V gene: TRBV29-1
J gene: TRBJ2-7
D gene: NA
clone size: NA
CDR3 DNA: TGCAGCGTTGTTCCCTACAATGAGCAGTACTTC
CDR3 protein: CSVVPYNEQYF

V gene: TRBV15
J gene: TRBJ2-1
D gene: NA
clone size: once
CDR3 DNA: TGTGCCACCAGCAGTATCAATGAGCAGTTCTTC
CDR3 protein: CATSSINEQFF

V gene: TRBV20-1
J gene: TRBJ2-5
D gene: NA
clone size: few
CDR3 DNA: TGCAGTGCAGAAGCTAGATTTGAACAAGAGACCCAGTACTTC
CDR3 protein: CSAEARFEQETQYF

V gene: TRBV7-8
J gene: TRBJ2-5
D gene: TRBD1
clone size: NA
CDR3 DNA: TGTGCCAGCAGCTTCGACCGGACAGGGTGGGAGACCCAGTACTTC
CDR3 protein: CASSFDRTGWETQYF

V gene: TRBV7-9
J gene: TRBJ2-5
D gene: NA
clone size: NA
CDR3 DNA: TGTGCCAGCAGCTTAGGGTTGAGGGTCGGTCAAGAGACCCAGTACTTC
CDR3 protein: CASSLGLRVGQETQYF

V gene: TRBV12-3/TRBV12-4
J gene: TRBJ1-2
D gene: TRBD1
clone size: NA
CDR3 DNA: TGTGCCAGCAGTTTTATCGACAGGGGGTATGACGGCTACACCTTC
CDR3 protein: CASSFIDRGYDGYTF

V gene: TRBV7-2
J gene: TRBJ2-5
D gene: NA
clone size: NA
CDR3 DNA: TGTGCCAGCAGCCCAAAGGTCGGTTTCGGGGAGACCCAGTACTTC
CDR3 protein: CASSPKVGFGETQYF

V gene: TRBV3-1
J gene: TRBJ2-5
D gene: TRBD1
clone size: NA
CDR3 DNA: TGTGCCAGCAGCCGGGGACAGGGGGCGTTTGAGACCCAGTACTTC
CDR3 protein: CASSRGQGAFETQYF

V gene: TRBV29-1
J gene: TRBJ2-5
D gene: NA
clone size: NA
CDR3 DNA: TGCAGCTCCGAGGGGTCGAGCGAGCTACCGGGGGAGACCCAGTACTTC
CDR3 protein: CSSEGSSELPGETQYF

V gene: TRBV4-2
J gene: TRBJ2-6
D gene: NA
clone size: NA
CDR3 DNA: TGTGCCAGCAGCCAAGAGAGTCGGGGGTCCGGGGCCAACGTCCTGACTTTC
CDR3 protein: CASSQESRGSGANVLTF

V gene: TRBV2
J gene: TRBJ2-1
D gene: NA
clone size: NA
CDR3 DNA: TGTGCCAGCAATACTCCGGACAGATACAATGAGCAGTTCTTC
CDR3 protein: CASNTPDRYNEQFF

V gene: TRBV7-6
J gene: TRBJ2-7
D gene: NA
clone size: NA
CDR3 DNA: TGTGCCGGCAGCTTAGTGGCAACGGCAGACTACGAGCAGTACTTC
CDR3 protein: CAGSLVATADYEQYF

V gene: TRBV5-1
J gene: TRBJ2-1
D gene: NA
clone size: NA
CDR3 DNA: TGCGCCAGCAGCTTGGTGGCTAGCGAAGGGGAGCAGTTCTTC
CDR3 protein: CASSLVASEGEQFF

V gene: TRBV20-1
J gene: TRBJ2-1
D gene: NA
clone size: NA
CDR3 DNA: TGCAGTGCTAGAGATGATGTGGGGGCGACTTACAATGAGCAGTTCTTC
CDR3 protein: CSARDDVGATYNEQFF

V gene: TRBV13
J gene: TRBJ2-5
D gene: NA
clone size: NA
CDR3 DNA: TGTGCCAGCAGCTTGTCCAGGGGGGACGACAATGAGCAGTACTTC
CDR3 protein: CASSLSRGDDNEQYF

V gene: TRBV2
J gene: TRBJ2-7
D gene: NA
clone size: many
CDR3 DNA: TGTGCCAGCAGTGAAGAACAAGTCTACGAGCAGTACTTC
CDR3 protein: CASSEEQVYEQYF

V gene: TRBV5-1
J gene: TRBJ2-5
D gene: NA
clone size: NA
CDR3 DNA: TGCGCCAGCGCTCCTATCAACTCCCCTCCGGACCAAGAGACCCAGTACTTC
CDR3 protein: CASAPINSPPDQETQYF

V gene: TRBV28
J gene: TRBJ2-7
D gene: NA
clone size: NA
CDR3 DNA: TGTGCCAGCAGTTTAAGGACAGAAGCGTACTTC
CDR3 protein: CASSLRTEAYF

V gene: TRBV4-1
J gene: TRBJ2-7
D gene: TRBD2
clone size: few
CDR3 DNA: TGCGCCAGCAGCCAAGATGACCGCGGGGGGGCCCGCGAGCAGTACTTC
CDR3 protein: CASSQDDRGGAREQYF

V gene: TRBV20-1
J gene: TRBJ2-1
D gene: NA
clone size: NA
CDR3 DNA: TGCAGTGCTCCGACACCTTTGCCGGGGCTCAATGAGCAGTTCTTC
CDR3 protein: CSAPTPLPGLNEQFF

V gene: TRBV7-9
J gene: TRBJ2-2
D gene: NA
clone size: few
CDR3 DNA: TGTGCCAGCAGCGTCGAGGCAGAGAGGACCACCGGGGAGCTGTTTTTT
CDR3 protein: CASSVEAERTTGELFF

V gene: TRBV6-5
J gene: TRBJ1-1
D gene: TRBD1
clone size: NA
CDR3 DNA: TGTGCCAGCAGTATGACAGGGACGAACACTGAAGCTTTCTTT
CDR3 protein: CASSMTGTNTEAFF

V gene: TRBV12-3/TRBV12-4
J gene: TRBJ2-1
D gene: NA
clone size: few
CDR3 DNA: TGTGCCAGCAGATGGGAGGGGGCCGGCTACAATGAGCAGTTCTTC
CDR3 protein: CASRWEGAGYNEQFF

V gene: TRBV2
J gene: TRBJ1-2
D gene: NA
clone size: NA
CDR3 DNA: TGTGCCAGCAGTGAACCCCTCGTGGCCACCTATGGCTACACCTTC
CDR3 protein: CASSEPLVATYGYTF

V gene: TRBV24-1
J gene: TRBJ2-5
D gene: NA
clone size: NA
CDR3 DNA: TGTGCCACCAATGGACATTCCCAAGAGACCCAGTACTTC
CDR3 protein: CATNGHSQETQYF

V gene: TRBV7-9
J gene: TRBJ2-5
D gene: TRBD1
clone size: many
CDR3 DNA: TGTGCCAGCAGCTTAGGGACAGGAGACCAAGAGACCCAGTACTTC
CDR3 protein: CASSLGTGDQETQYF

V gene: TRBV5-1
J gene: TRBJ2-7
D gene: TRBD2
clone size: NA
CDR3 DNA: TGCGCCAGCAGCTTGGCCGAGAGTGCGGGGGGGAATTACGAGCAGTACTTC
CDR3 protein: CASSLAESAGGNYEQYF

V gene: TRBV7-9
J gene: TRBJ1-1
D gene: NA
clone size: NA
CDR3 DNA: TGTGCCAGCAGCTTAGGAGGGGAGGGAATGAACACTGAAGCTTTCTTT
CDR3 protein: CASSLGGEGMNTEAFF

V gene: TRBV20-1
J gene: TRBJ2-3
D gene: NA
clone size: NA
CDR3 DNA: TGCAGTGCCGACAGGGGAGCGGGGGAGAGATTAATCACAGATACGCAGTATTTT
CDR3 protein: CSADRGAGERLITDTQYF

V gene: TRBV28
J gene: TRBJ2-7
D gene: NA
clone size: NA
CDR3 DNA: TGTGCCAACAGTTTATATGGCGAAAGGGGGTACGAGCAGTACTTC
CDR3 protein: CANSLYGERGYEQYF

V gene: TRBV15
J gene: TRBJ2-7
D gene: NA
clone size: once
CDR3 DNA: TGTGCCACCAGCAGAGATCAGCCAGGGATGGTCAGGATCTACAATGAGCAGTACTTC
CDR3 protein: CATSRDQPGMVRIYNEQYF

V gene: TRBV12-3/TRBV12-4
J gene: TRBJ1-2
D gene: NA
clone size: NA
CDR3 DNA: TGTGCCAGCAGACCATCCGCAGGGACGGATGGCTACACCTTC
CDR3 protein: CASRPSAGTDGYTF

V gene: TRBV7-8
J gene: TRBJ2-1
D gene: NA
clone size: many
CDR3 DNA: TGTGCCAGCAGCTGGGGCTGGACGGGGGAAGGAGATGAGCAGTTCTTC
CDR3 protein: CASSWGWTGEGDEQFF

V gene: TRBV4-1
J gene: TRBJ1-6
D gene: NA
clone size: NA
CDR3 DNA: TGCGCCAGCAGCCCCCCAAGCCGCGGATTGGGGTCCCCGTATCTCCACTTT
CDR3 protein: CASSPPSRGLGSPYLHF

V gene: TRBV29-1
J gene: TRBJ1-2
D gene: NA
clone size: NA
CDR3 DNA: TGCAGCGTTGCGGCCCGTTCAGGGGATGGCTACACCTTC
CDR3 protein: CSVAARSGDGYTF

V gene: TRBV29-1
J gene: TRBJ2-5
D gene: TRBD2
clone size: NA
CDR3 DNA: TGCAGCGCCCGGCCCAGCGGGACTGAGACCCAGTACTTC
CDR3 protein: CSARPSGTETQYF

V gene: TRBV2
J gene: TRBJ1-1
D gene: NA
clone size: NA
CDR3 DNA: TGTGCCAGCACGGGCAGCTTTTTTGAAGCTTTCTTT
CDR3 protein: CASTGSFFEAFF

V gene: TRBV4-3
J gene: TRBJ2-5
D gene: TRBD1
clone size: few
CDR3 DNA: TGCGCCAGCAGCCAACTACCTTGGACAGGGGGCCAAGAGACCCAGTACTTC
CDR3 protein: CASSQLPWTGGQETQYF

V gene: TRBV12-3/TRBV12-4
J gene: TRBJ2-3
D gene: NA
clone size: NA
CDR3 DNA: TGTGCCAGCAGCCCCCTAGTAAGGGAGTTTCAGTATTTT
CDR3 protein: CASSPLVREFQYF

V gene: TRBV12-3/TRBV12-4
J gene: TRBJ2-7
D gene: NA
clone size: few
CDR3 DNA: TGTGCCAGCAGTTTCATTCAGGGAGCCGAGCAGTACTTC
CDR3 protein: CASSFIQGAEQYF

V gene: TRBV6-5
J gene: TRBJ2-7
D gene: TRBD2
clone size: NA
CDR3 DNA: TGTGCCAGCAGTTATCGGCGGGGGAGTGCCTACGAGCAGTACTTC
CDR3 protein: CASSYRRGSAYEQYF

V gene: TRBV20-1
J gene: TRBJ1-2
D gene: TRBD1
clone size: NA
CDR3 DNA: TGCAGTGCTAGACCTACAGGGGGCGGGAATGGCTACACCTTC
CDR3 protein: CSARPTGGGNGYTF

V gene: TRBV18
J gene: TRBJ2-3
D gene: NA
clone size: NA
CDR3 DNA: TGTGCCAGCTCACCATACTCGGCAGGGTATACGCAGTATTTT
CDR3 protein: CASSPYSAGYTQYF

V gene: TRBV5-1
J gene: TRBJ2-7
D gene: NA
clone size: few
CDR3 DNA: TGCGCCAGCAGCTTGGATGATATCTCCTACGAGCAGTACTTC
CDR3 protein: CASSLDDISYEQYF

V gene: TRBV6-5
J gene: TRBJ2-5
D gene: TRBD2
clone size: few
CDR3 DNA: TGTGCCAGCAGTTACTCTGGGGGGGCCCAGTACTTC
CDR3 protein: CASSYSGGAQYF

V gene: TRBV4-2
J gene: TRBJ1-2
D gene: NA
clone size: few
CDR3 DNA: TGTGCCAGCAGCCAAGATTGGGAGGGACCGAGGGGTAGAGGCTACACCTTC
CDR3 protein: CASSQDWEGPRGRGYTF

V gene: TRBV24-1
J gene: TRBJ2-3
D gene: NA
clone size: NA
CDR3 DNA: TGTGCCACCAGTGATTTTTACAGGGAGGGTGCAGATACGCAGTATTTT
CDR3 protein: CATSDFYREGADTQYF

V gene: TRBV20-1
J gene: TRBJ2-3
D gene: NA
clone size: few
CDR3 DNA: TGCAGTGCTGGTGGGGGCCGAAGCACAGATACGCAGTATTTT
CDR3 protein: CSAGGGRSTDTQYF

V gene: TRBV27
J gene: TRBJ1-6
D gene: NA
clone size: NA
CDR3 DNA: TGTGCCAGCAGTTCTCGAGGGGCAGGTAATTCACCCCTCCACTTT
CDR3 protein: CASSSRGAGNSPLHF

V gene: TRBV7-2
J gene: TRBJ1-6
D gene: NA
clone size: NA
CDR3 DNA: TGTGCCAGCAGCTTAGTTGGGGTAGCGGGCTCACTCCTCCACTTT
CDR3 protein: CASSLVGVAGSLLHF

V gene: TRBV29-1
J gene: TRBJ1-4
D gene: TRBD1
clone size: few
CDR3 DNA: TGCAGCGGACAGGGGACGGGGGAAAAACTGTTTTTT
CDR3 protein: CSGQGTGEKLFF

V gene: TRBV12-5
J gene: TRBJ2-2
D gene: TRBD2
clone size: NA
CDR3 DNA: TGTGCTAGTGGTTTGGTACGGCCTAGCGGGGGTCTCACCGGGGAGCTGTTTTTT
CDR3 protein: CASGLVRPSGGLTGELFF

V gene: TRBV20-1
J gene: TRBJ2-7
D gene: NA
clone size: NA
CDR3 DNA: TGCAGTGCTAGGGGTGCACTACCCTCCTCCGAGCAGTACTTC
CDR3 protein: CSARGALPSSEQYF